A selection of T cell receptor beta chains follows, all from one sample in a study of graft-versus-host responses after intestinal transplantation. Profiling relied on immunoSEQ multiplex PCR, and the TCRdb table lists in-frame clones only, not all of them. The table shows some 70,000 clones, with roughly 92% occurring only once. This material consisted of bone marrow, taken around 730 days after intestinal transplantation. These receptors originate from a human patient who received an intestinal transplant, so some T cells may come from the graft donor. Each CDR3 is given with its conserved first and last residue. A D gene is named only where the DNA matches it firmly. A clone size is listed for some rows: how often the clone was seen (once, few, many), or a class if it is expanded.

j_call: TRBJ2-7; d_call: TRBD1; v_call: TRBV27; clone_size: once; cdr3_aa: CASQTLQGRYGDEQYF; cdr3_nt: TGTGCCAGCCAGACCCTACAGGGGCGTTACGGCGACGAGCAGTACTTC
j_call: TRBJ2-3; d_call: -; v_call: TRBV11-2; clone_size: -; cdr3_aa: CASSTGRTDTQYF; cdr3_nt: TGTGCCAGCAGTACAGGGAGGACAGATACGCAGTATTTT
j_call: TRBJ1-5; d_call: -; v_call: TRBV6-1; clone_size: few; cdr3_aa: CASRWRENQPQHF; cdr3_nt: TGTGCCAGCAGATGGAGAGAAAACCAGCCCCAGCATTTT
j_call: TRBJ2-2; d_call: TRBD1; v_call: TRBV2; clone_size: -; cdr3_aa: CASSEKGTVTGELFF; cdr3_nt: TGTGCCAGCAGTGAAAAAGGGACAGTGACCGGGGAGCTGTTTTTT
j_call: TRBJ2-1; d_call: TRBD1; v_call: TRBV5-1; clone_size: -; cdr3_aa: CASSLWDRLNEQFF; cdr3_nt: TGCGCCAGCAGCTTGTGGGACAGACTAAATGAGCAGTTCTTC
j_call: TRBJ2-7; d_call: -; v_call: TRBV18; clone_size: -; cdr3_aa: CASSWGRVNEQYF; cdr3_nt: TGTGCCAGCTCTTGGGGCAGGGTAAACGAGCAGTACTTC
j_call: TRBJ1-4; d_call: -; v_call: TRBV4-2; clone_size: -; cdr3_aa: CASSQDLPSLGFYATNEKLFF; cdr3_nt: TGTGCCAGCAGCCAAGATTTGCCGAGCCTGGGTTTTTATGCAACTAATGAAAAACTGTTTTTT
j_call: TRBJ2-3; d_call: -; v_call: TRBV19; clone_size: -; cdr3_aa: CASQTAGTSTDTQYF; cdr3_nt: TGTGCCAGTCAGACAGCCGGGACTAGCACAGATACGCAGTATTTT
j_call: TRBJ1-5; d_call: TRBD1; v_call: TRBV30; clone_size: -; cdr3_aa: CAWSVGTGNNQPQHF; cdr3_nt: TGTGCCTGGAGTGTAGGGACAGGGAACAATCAGCCCCAGCATTTT
j_call: TRBJ2-3; d_call: -; v_call: TRBV5-4; clone_size: -; cdr3_aa: CASSPPSTGGNTQYF; cdr3_nt: TGTGCCAGCAGCCCTCCTTCTACCGGAGGCAATACGCAGTATTTT
j_call: TRBJ2-7; d_call: TRBD2; v_call: TRBV6-1; clone_size: -; cdr3_aa: CATHFSGMLVGQYF; cdr3_nt: TGTGCCACTCACTTTAGCGGGATGTTAGTCGGGCAGTACTTC
j_call: TRBJ2-6; d_call: -; v_call: TRBV4-2; clone_size: -; cdr3_aa: CASSQVVGGSGANVLTF; cdr3_nt: TGTGCCAGCAGCCAAGTCGTTGGTGGGTCAGGGGCCAACGTCCTGACTTTC
j_call: TRBJ2-7; d_call: -; v_call: TRBV9; clone_size: -; cdr3_aa: CASSLANGPYEQYF; cdr3_nt: TGTGCCAGCAGCCTCGCAAATGGGCCCTACGAGCAGTACTTC
j_call: TRBJ1-1; d_call: TRBD1; v_call: TRBV5-1; clone_size: -; cdr3_aa: CASSPVGTGGRSTEAFF; cdr3_nt: TGCGCCAGCAGCCCGGTCGGGACAGGGGGGAGGAGCACTGAAGCTTTCTTT
j_call: TRBJ2-2; d_call: -; v_call: TRBV6-5; clone_size: -; cdr3_aa: CASSYLDRGELFF; cdr3_nt: TGTGCCAGCAGTTACTTAGACAGGGGGGAGCTGTTTTTT
j_call: TRBJ2-7; d_call: TRBD1; v_call: TRBV6-1; clone_size: -; cdr3_aa: CASSEGIGQGSAYEQYF; cdr3_nt: TGTGCCAGCAGTGAAGGAATAGGACAGGGAAGCGCCTACGAGCAGTACTTC
j_call: TRBJ1-2; d_call: TRBD1; v_call: TRBV29-1; clone_size: -; cdr3_aa: CSVLNRGPGYGYTF; cdr3_nt: TGCAGCGTTCTTAACAGGGGCCCGGGGTATGGCTACACCTTC
j_call: TRBJ2-1; d_call: -; v_call: TRBV6-5; clone_size: -; cdr3_aa: CASSYGYDYNEQFF; cdr3_nt: TGTGCCAGCAGTTACGGCTACGACTACAATGAGCAGTTCTTC
j_call: TRBJ2-5; d_call: -; v_call: TRBV2; clone_size: once; cdr3_aa: CASSKQGAQETQYF; cdr3_nt: TGTGCCAGCAGCAAACAAGGGGCACAAGAGACCCAGTACTTC
j_call: TRBJ2-6; d_call: -; v_call: TRBV4-2; clone_size: -; cdr3_aa: CASSLGLTNSGANVLTF; cdr3_nt: TGTGCCAGCAGCCTCGGCCTTACCAACTCTGGGGCCAACGTCCTGACTTTC
j_call: TRBJ2-1; d_call: -; v_call: TRBV21-1; clone_size: -; cdr3_aa: CASTKRYYTPQESKDSQFF; cdr3_nt: TGTGCCAGCACCAAAAGGTATTACACGCCCCAAGAATCCAAGGATTCCCAGTTCTTC
j_call: TRBJ2-1; d_call: -; v_call: TRBV5-4; clone_size: -; cdr3_aa: CASSLESYEQFF; cdr3_nt: TGTGCCAGCAGCCTGGAAAGTTATGAGCAGTTCTTC
j_call: TRBJ1-1; d_call: -; v_call: TRBV7-6; clone_size: -; cdr3_aa: CASSLGIGGNTEAFF; cdr3_nt: TGTGCCAGCAGCTTAGGTATCGGAGGGAACACTGAAGCTTTCTTT
j_call: TRBJ1-6; d_call: -; v_call: TRBV10-2; clone_size: few; cdr3_aa: CASSDDISSYNSPLHF; cdr3_nt: TGCGCCAGCAGTGACGACATTAGCTCCTATAATTCACCCCTCCACTTT
j_call: TRBJ2-2; d_call: -; v_call: TRBV7-2; clone_size: -; cdr3_aa: CACLRTANTGELFF; cdr3_nt: TGTGCCTGCCTTAGGACCGCGAACACCGGGGAGCTGTTTTTT
j_call: TRBJ1-3; d_call: -; v_call: TRBV19; clone_size: -; cdr3_aa: CASRFGGLFDAGNTIYF; cdr3_nt: TGTGCCAGTAGATTCGGAGGGCTATTTGATGCTGGAAACACCATATATTTT
j_call: TRBJ2-2; d_call: TRBD2; v_call: TRBV27; clone_size: -; cdr3_aa: CATGWGGTGELFF; cdr3_nt: TGTGCCACGGGATGGGGGGGCACCGGGGAGCTGTTTTTT
j_call: TRBJ1-4; d_call: -; v_call: TRBV19; clone_size: -; cdr3_aa: CASSIWGFEEKLFF; cdr3_nt: TGTGCCAGTAGTATCTGGGGTTTTGAGGAAAAACTGTTTTTT
j_call: TRBJ2-1; d_call: TRBD1; v_call: TRBV6-1; clone_size: -; cdr3_aa: CASSEIGTGGYNEQFF; cdr3_nt: TGTGCCAGCAGTGAAATAGGGACAGGGGGATACAATGAGCAGTTCTTC
j_call: TRBJ2-5; d_call: -; v_call: TRBV7-9; clone_size: -; cdr3_aa: CASSFKETQYF; cdr3_nt: TGTGCCAGCAGCTTTAAAGAGACCCAGTACTTC
j_call: TRBJ2-1; d_call: TRBD2; v_call: TRBV29-1; clone_size: once; cdr3_aa: CSVRLAGENEQFF; cdr3_nt: TGCAGCGTTCGGCTAGCGGGGGAGAATGAGCAGTTCTTC
j_call: TRBJ1-1; d_call: TRBD1; v_call: TRBV5-4; clone_size: -; cdr3_aa: CASNSGGRDTEAFF; cdr3_nt: TGTGCCAGCAACTCAGGGGGCAGGGACACTGAAGCTTTCTTT
j_call: TRBJ2-1; d_call: -; v_call: TRBV29-1; clone_size: -; cdr3_aa: CSVEDPEGLAYNEQFF; cdr3_nt: TGCAGCGTTGAGGACCCCGAGGGCTTGGCCTACAATGAGCAGTTCTTC
j_call: TRBJ2-5; d_call: -; v_call: TRBV19; clone_size: once; cdr3_aa: CASSSGAVTLWETQYF; cdr3_nt: TGTGCCAGTAGCAGTGGAGCGGTAACCCTGTGGGAGACCCAGTACTTC
j_call: TRBJ2-1; d_call: TRBD2; v_call: TRBV27; clone_size: -; cdr3_aa: CASSLEGGTSGRPAHEQFF; cdr3_nt: TGTGCCAGCAGTTTAGAGGGCGGGACTAGCGGGAGGCCCGCCCATGAGCAGTTCTTC
j_call: TRBJ1-1; d_call: -; v_call: TRBV28; clone_size: -; cdr3_aa: CASSLSGSRRTEAFF; cdr3_nt: TGTGCCAGCAGTTTATCGGGCAGTAGGCGGACTGAAGCTTTCTTT
j_call: TRBJ1-6; d_call: -; v_call: TRBV5-6; clone_size: -; cdr3_aa: CASSLEEGSALHF; cdr3_nt: TGTGCCAGCAGCTTGGAGGAGGGGTCGGCCCTCCACTTT
j_call: TRBJ2-7; d_call: -; v_call: TRBV19; clone_size: -; cdr3_aa: CASSNRLLGSYEQYF; cdr3_nt: TGTGCCAGTAGTAACCGTCTCCTTGGGTCCTACGAGCAGTACTTC
j_call: TRBJ1-2; d_call: -; v_call: TRBV30; clone_size: -; cdr3_aa: CAWSMPYGYTF; cdr3_nt: TGTGCCTGGAGTATGCCCTATGGCTACACCTTC
j_call: TRBJ1-2; d_call: -; v_call: TRBV27; clone_size: -; cdr3_aa: CASRDDSLYGYTF; cdr3_nt: TGTGCCAGCAGGGACGACAGTCTCTATGGCTACACCTTC
j_call: TRBJ2-7; d_call: TRBD1; v_call: TRBV5-1; clone_size: -; cdr3_aa: CASSRTGGGYEQYF; cdr3_nt: TGCGCCAGCAGTCGGACAGGGGGCGGTTACGAGCAGTACTTC
j_call: TRBJ2-3; d_call: -; v_call: TRBV23-1; clone_size: -; cdr3_aa: CASSPPQTASSTDTQYF; cdr3_nt: TGCGCCAGCAGTCCCCCCCAGACAGCATCTAGCACAGATACGCAGTATTTT
j_call: TRBJ2-2; d_call: TRBD2; v_call: TRBV5-1; clone_size: -; cdr3_aa: CASSWDYQTGELFF; cdr3_nt: TGCGCCAGCAGTTGGGACTACCAGACCGGGGAGCTGTTTTTT
j_call: TRBJ2-2; d_call: -; v_call: TRBV18; clone_size: -; cdr3_aa: CASSLRSLKNTGELFF; cdr3_nt: TGTGCCAGCTCCCTTCGGAGCCTCAAGAACACCGGGGAGCTGTTTTTT
j_call: TRBJ2-4; d_call: TRBD1; v_call: TRBV7-9; clone_size: -; cdr3_aa: CASSLVGTGLAKNIQYF; cdr3_nt: TGTGCAAGCAGCTTAGTAGGGACAGGGCTAGCCAAAAACATTCAGTACTTC
j_call: TRBJ2-1; d_call: TRBD2; v_call: TRBV11-2; clone_size: once; cdr3_aa: CASSLASGRGDEQFF; cdr3_nt: TGTGCCAGCAGCTTAGCCAGCGGGAGGGGGGATGAGCAGTTCTTC
j_call: TRBJ1-1; d_call: -; v_call: TRBV6-6; clone_size: -; cdr3_aa: CASSYFPKGDTEAFF; cdr3_nt: TGTGCCAGCAGTTACTTTCCCAAAGGGGACACTGAAGCTTTCTTT
j_call: TRBJ2-5; d_call: -; v_call: TRBV18; clone_size: -; cdr3_aa: CASSLTYGETQYF; cdr3_nt: TGTGCCAGCTCACTCACTTACGGGGAGACCCAGTACTTC
j_call: TRBJ2-7; d_call: -; v_call: TRBV6-6; clone_size: -; cdr3_aa: CASSYVENRYEQYF; cdr3_nt: TGTGCCAGCAGTTACGTCGAGAATCGGTACGAGCAGTACTTC